This T cell receptor beta chain is drawn from a study of radiotherapy plus CTLA-4 blockade in lung cancer. Across the study: Among all patients, 18% showed objective responses, while roughly 34% had disease control. Overall study results and limits: Early clonal dynamics of blood T cells, together with interferon-beta, were reported as the best response predictor.

With regard to this clone: What it binds is not known.

Sequencing was performed with immunoSEQ multiplex PCR; in TCRdb, only in-frame clones are kept and a portion is missing. Of 90,000 to 150,000 clones listed, approximately 80% are singletons. It was focal radiation plus CTLA-4 blockade with ipilimumab that patients with chemo-refractory metastatic non-small-cell lung cancer received. The TCR comes from a human donor with non-small cell lung cancer who had a partial response to radiotherapy plus ipilimumab. Sequencing was performed on peripheral blood, taken from a patient treated with radiotherapy plus ipilimumab.

CDR3 in DNA: TGTGCCAGCAGTTTAGGGCCTTGGTTTGAGCAGTTCTTC. This gives the protein CASSLGPWFEQFF. The chain has TRBV27 and TRBJ2-1; no clear D gene. Trimming removed 2 bases from V and 9 bases from J, with 11 bases in between. This CDR3 comprises 13 residues. Germline V CDR1 and CDR2: MNHEY, SMNVEV (reference sequence).